This T cell receptor (beta chain) was identified during a study of response to subunit inactivated influenza vaccine. To note about this clonotype: One end of the junction is discordant with germline, which a read error may explain.

The CDR3 runs to 12 residues. Germline values: CDR1 DFQATT, CDR2 SNEGSKA (reference sequence). TCRdb ran MiXCR on the RT-PCR reads and lists one entry per CDR3 protein. The table includes 500,000 to 700,000 distinct CDR3 sequences, 20% to 25% detected once. These data also formed part of another study, on T cells expressing NK-cell markers. That source notes: The authors made TCR beta cDNA libraries by 5'RACE template switching. This switching added a universal primer site and UMIs. Seven donors tested HCMV-seropositive and one tested seronegative among the eight sequenced.

The sample in question was CD4+ T cells sorted from PBMCs, obtained roughly 13 days after vaccination. The TCR originated in a man over 45 who received an inactivated influenza vaccine. The chain uses TRBV20-1 and TRBJ2-3, with D tentatively TRBD2 (5 bases). CDR3 loop: CSATLAFPWVDF. The DNA of the CDR3 is TGCAGTGCCACGTTAGCGTTCCCCTGGGTGGATTTT.